A selection of T cell receptor beta chains follows, all from one sample in a study of blood T cell repertoires in COVID-19. The table came from immunoSEQ multiplex PCR; TCRdb's copy has only in-frame clones and leaves some out. The sample carries tens of thousands of clones, over 75% recorded once. The sample taken for sequencing was peripheral blood. Source of these receptors: a woman older than 75 with COVID-19, enrolled during active disease. Both conserved end residues are part of each CDR3. Fields, in order: CDR3 length, D gene, J gene, V gene, clone size, CDR3 protein, CDR3 DNA. A D gene is named only where the DNA matches it firmly. The size field is filled for only some rows; it gives once, few, many or a size class.

13 TRBD1 TRBJ1-5 TRBV6-4 once CASSRDRAAPQHF TGTGCCAGCAGTAGGGACAGGGCTGCGCCCCAGCATTTT
19 TRBD2 TRBJ2-2 TRBV4-1 - CASSHGPYLSAGDTGELFF TGCGCCAGCAGCCACGGTCCGTATTTATCGGCGGGGGACACCGGGGAGCTGTTTTTT
16 TRBD2 TRBJ2-5 TRBV4-2 - CASSRGTSGFQETQYF TGTGCCAGCAGCCGGGGGACTAGCGGTTTCCAAGAGACCCAGTACTTC
15 - TRBJ1-1 TRBV6-5 - CASSPSLGGNTEAFF TGTGCCAGCTCGCCCTCCCTGGGGGGGAACACTGAAGCTTTCTTT
13 - TRBJ2-1 TRBV12-3/TRBV12-4 - CASSRGLARGQFF TGTGCCAGCAGCCGAGGACTCGCCCGAGGGCAGTTCTTC
15 - TRBJ2-2 TRBV6-5 few CASSYRITGTGELFF TGTGCCAGCAGTTACCGCATTACAGGGACCGGGGAGCTGTTTTTT
15 - TRBJ2-7 TRBV5-1 once CASSLLADLSYEQYF TGCGCCAGCAGCTTGTTGGCAGATTTATCCTACGAGCAGTACTTC
15 - TRBJ1-1 TRBV18 - CASSPDSQMNTEAFF TGTGCCAGCTCACCCGACAGTCAAATGAACACTGAAGCTTTCTTT
17 TRBD2 TRBJ2-3 TRBV9 - CASSVVLAGGPGDTQYF TGTGCCAGCAGCGTAGTACTAGCGGGGGGGCCTGGAGATACGCAGTATTTT
15 - TRBJ2-1 TRBV7-3 - CASSLTGDSYNEQFF TGTGCCAGCAGCTTAACGGGAGACTCCTACAATGAGCAGTTCTTC
15 - TRBJ2-7 TRBV4-2 - CASRLIAESSYEQYF TGTGCCAGCAGGCTTATAGCGGAAAGCTCCTACGAGCAGTACTTC
14 - TRBJ1-5 TRBV7-2 - CASTMRTGNQPQHF TGTGCCAGCACGATGAGGACAGGCAATCAGCCCCAGCATTTT
13 - TRBJ2-7 TRBV5-1 - CASSWGDSYEQYF TGCGCCAGCAGCTGGGGGGACAGCTACGAGCAGTACTTC
16 TRBD1 TRBJ1-6 TRBV2 medium-sized CASSEEGGQYVLPLHF TGTGCCAGCAGTGAAGAGGGGGGACAGTATGTGTTGCCCCTCCACTTT
14 TRBD1 TRBJ2-7 TRBV6-5 - CASRQTGVGYEQYF TGTGCCAGCAGACAAACAGGGGTTGGATACGAGCAGTACTTC
15 - TRBJ1-5 TRBV7-2 - CASSSTAGVDQPQHF TGTGCCAGCAGCTCTACCGCAGGGGTCGATCAGCCCCAGCATTTT
14 - TRBJ1-1 TRBV5-5 - CASSLWEGRAEAFF TGTGCCAGCAGCTTGTGGGAGGGGCGAGCTGAAGCTTTCTTT
16 - TRBJ1-2 TRBV4-1 - CASSQDRSLSIYGYTF TGCGCCAGCAGCCAAGATAGGAGCCTGTCAATCTATGGCTACACCTTC
14 - TRBJ1-5 TRBV18 - CASSKDNSNQPQHF TGTGCCAGCTCAAAGGACAATAGCAATCAGCCCCAGCATTTT
14 TRBD1 TRBJ2-7 TRBV18 - CASSQGTGSYEQYF TGTGCCAGCTCCCAAGGGACAGGTTCCTACGAGCAGTACTTC
16 TRBD1 TRBJ1-1 TRBV29-1 once CSVVGTGTGTNTEAFF TGCAGCGTTGTCGGGACAGGGACGGGCACGAACACTGAAGCTTTCTTT
16 - TRBJ1-1 TRBV4-1 - CASSQKSRSGDARAFF TGCGCCAGCAGCCAAAAGTCTAGGTCGGGGGACGCTCGAGCTTTCTTT
14 - TRBJ1-5 TRBV18 - CASSPRSGNQPQHF TGTGCCAGCTCACCACGGTCAGGTAATCAGCCCCAGCATTTT
14 TRBD1 TRBJ2-5 TRBV28 - CASNQQGPGETQYF TGTGCCAGCAACCAACAGGGGCCGGGAGAGACCCAGTACTTC
17 TRBD2 TRBJ2-2 TRBV19 - CASSPRTSLSNTGELFF TGTGCCAGTAGTCCCCGGACTAGCTTATCGAACACCGGGGAGCTGTTTTTT
18 TRBD2 TRBJ2-7 TRBV6-2/TRBV6-3 - CASSRRVGLAGASYEQYF TGTGCCAGCAGTCGCCGAGTAGGCCTAGCGGGAGCCTCATACGAGCAGTACTTC
15 - TRBJ1-3 TRBV27 once CASSLDGGVGNTIYF TGTGCCAGCAGTTTAGACGGGGGGGTTGGAAACACCATATATTTT
18 TRBD1 TRBJ1-2 TRBV18 - CASSQGDRGLVPNYGYTF TGTGCCAGCTCACAGGGGGACAGGGGGCTCGTCCCTAACTATGGCTACACCTTC
18 - TRBJ2-3 TRBV12-1 - CASSAQGLKRRGTDTQYF TGTGCCAGCAGCGCCCAGGGACTTAAGCGTCGAGGCACAGATACGCAGTATTTT
15 - TRBJ1-4 TRBV27 - CASSLRRGSNEKLFF TGTGCCAGCAGTTTACGGAGGGGATCTAATGAAAAACTGTTTTTT
14 TRBD1 TRBJ1-5 TRBV5-1 - CASSLGSGGQPQHF TGCGCCAGCAGCTTGGGCTCAGGGGGTCAGCCCCAGCATTTT
15 TRBD1 TRBJ2-4 TRBV7-2 - CASSLGTGVKNIQYF TGTGCCAGCAGCTTAGGTACAGGGGTCAAAAACATTCAGTACTTC
15 - TRBJ1-5 TRBV19 - CASSHTGSWLQPQHF TGTGCCAGTAGTCACACAGGGTCTTGGTTGCAGCCCCAGCATTTT
13 TRBD1 TRBJ1-2 TRBV5-5 - CASSTTGVGGYTF TGTGCCAGCAGCACTACAGGGGTGGGTGGCTACACCTTC
17 TRBD1 TRBJ1-2 TRBV9 once CASSVVDRATPNYGYTF TGTGCCAGCAGCGTAGTGGACAGGGCCACTCCGAACTATGGCTACACCTTC
12 - TRBJ1-4 TRBV28 - CASGGRREKLFF TGTGCCAGCGGCGGCCGGAGGGAAAAACTGTTTTTT
14 - TRBJ1-5 TRBV2 - CASSRGFSNQPQHF TGTGCCAGCAGCCGAGGGTTTAGCAATCAGCCCCAGCATTTT
14 TRBD1 TRBJ1-5 TRBV18 - CASSQGAGNQPQHF TGTGCCAGCTCACAGGGGGCTGGCAATCAGCCCCAGCATTTT
15 - TRBJ1-1 TRBV3-1/TRBV3-2 - CASSQEPGRATEAFF TGTGCCAGCAGCCAAGAACCCGGCAGGGCCACTGAAGCTTTCTTT
15 - TRBJ1-3 TRBV30 - CAWSVLSRTGNTIYF TGTGCCTGGAGTGTACTTTCCAGGACTGGAAACACCATATATTTT
13 - TRBJ2-2 TRBV18 - CASSPPTTGELFF TGTGCCAGCTCACCGCCTACCACCGGGGAGCTGTTTTTT
14 - TRBJ1-3 TRBV7-9 - CASSLNRAANTIYF TGTGCCAGCAGCTTAAACAGGGCGGCAAACACCATATATTTT
18 TRBD2 TRBJ2-2 TRBV7-3 - CASSPPAGGHSNTGELFF TGTGCCAGCAGCCCCCCGGCGGGGGGGCACAGTAACACCGGGGAGCTGTTTTTT
12 - TRBJ2-7 TRBV5-1 once CASSPQGYEQYF TGCGCCAGCAGCCCCCAGGGGTACGAGCAGTACTTC
11 TRBD1 TRBJ1-1 TRBV28 - CASRTGGLAFF TGTGCCAGTAGGACAGGGGGTTTGGCTTTCTTT
16 - TRBJ2-1 TRBV11-3 - CASSLETGGPYNEQFF TGTGCCAGCAGCTTAGAAACCGGGGGGCCCTACAATGAGCAGTTCTTC
16 TRBD2 TRBJ2-3 TRBV20-1 once CSASPLAGVRGDTQYF TGCAGTGCTAGTCCTCTAGCGGGGGTGCGAGGAGATACGCAGTATTTT
12 - TRBJ1-5 TRBV28 - CASRFLNQPQHF TGTGCCAGCCGGTTCCTTAATCAGCCCCAGCATTTT
15 - TRBJ2-1 TRBV19 - CASTPRGSGKGEQFF TGTGCCAGTACCCCAAGGGGAAGTGGGAAAGGAGAGCAGTTCTTC
14 - TRBJ1-5 TRBV5-1 - CASSQGGGNQPQHF TGCGCCAGCAGTCAAGGGGGGGGTAATCAGCCCCAGCATTTT
15 - TRBJ2-2 TRBV9 once CASSVVVGRTGELFF TGTGCCAGCAGCGTAGTTGTGGGGCGAACCGGGGAGCTGTTTTTT
13 - TRBJ1-2 TRBV5-4 - CASSLGLNYGYTF TGTGCCAGCAGCTTGGGTCTTAACTATGGCTACACCTTC
13 TRBD1 TRBJ2-7 TRBV19 - CASSIGQGGEQYF TGTGCCAGTAGTATTGGACAGGGGGGCGAGCAGTACTTC
13 - TRBJ1-3 TRBV7-6 - CASSPRGPGTIYF TGTGCCAGCAGCCCCAGGGGCCCGGGCACCATATATTTT
14 TRBD1 TRBJ2-2 TRBV15 - CATSRHRGPGELFF TGTGCCACCAGCCGCCACAGGGGTCCCGGGGAGCTGTTTTTT
16 TRBD2 TRBJ2-7 TRBV5-1 - CASSLVPSGGSYEQYF TGCGCCAGCAGCTTGGTTCCTAGCGGGGGTTCCTACGAGCAGTACTTC
14 TRBD1 TRBJ2-1 TRBV2 - CATGGQGAINEQFF TGTGCCACCGGGGGACAGGGGGCGATTAATGAGCAGTTCTTC